Following are 24 T cell receptor beta chains from one sample sequenced in a study of Ad26.COV2.S vaccination and SARS-CoV-2 variants. Sample treatment: 19 received Ad26.COV2.S at low or high dose, single or two shots; several received placebo; per-sample allocation not given. Sampling took place 63 days after the first vaccine or placebo injection. Using immunoSEQ multiplex PCR, the repertoire was profiled, and TCRdb retains in-frame clones only, with some absent. The sample consists of about 680,000 clones, roughly 90% of them appearing once. Sequencing was performed on peripheral blood, taken in a trial of Ad26.COV2.S vaccine versus placebo. These TCRs come from a person aged 18 to 59 who received the Ad26.COV2.S COVID-19 vaccine or a placebo.

The chain employs TRBV3-1 (or the pseudogene TRBV3-2) and TRBJ2-1; 8 bases align to TRBD1. This CDR3 has 14 residues. The ends lost 1 base at V and 9 bases at J; junction bases unmatched: 5. Looked up from germline, CDR1 is LGHDT and CDR2 is YNNKEL (reference sequence). In DNA, the CDR3 is TGTGCCAGCAGCCAAGGGAGACAGGGGCGTGAGCAGTTCTTC. Its translation: CASSQGRQGREQFF.

The genes are TRBV11-2 and TRBJ2-1, with D perhaps matching TRBD2 (6 bases). Trimming shortened V by 2 bases and J by 4 bases, and 15 bases separated the two germline ends. The CDR3 spans 16 residues. Germline CDR1 and CDR2: SGHAT and FQNNGV. The CDR3 DNA follows: TGTGCCAGCAGCTTACATCCATCAGGAGGGTACAATGAGCAGTTCTTC. This translates into CASSLHPSGGYNEQFF. The complete variable domain, with remaining parts taken from reference TRBV11-2 and TRBJ2-1, reads EAGVAQSPRYKIIEKRQSVAFWCNPISGHATLYWYQQILGQGPKLLIQFQNNGVVDDSQLPKDRFSAERLKGVDSTLKIQPAKLEDSAVYLCASSLHPSGGYNEQFFGPGTRLTVL.

The V gene is TRBV27, the J gene TRBJ1-1; D unclear. This CDR3 has 14 amino acids. Looked up from germline, CDR1 is MNHEY and CDR2 is SMNVEV (reference sequence). The V and J ends lost 7 bases and 4 bases respectively, with 16 bases between them. This chain's CDR3 is CASMSRGLGTEAFF. In DNA form, the CDR3 reads TGTGCCAGCATGTCCCGCGGGCTGGGCACTGAAGCTTTCTTT.

A single count supports this clone. The chain links TRBV14 to TRBJ2-1; D is unresolved. Trimming took 4 bases from V and 3 from J, leaving 16 bases between them. CDR3 length: 16 residues. Germline loops: CDR1 SGHDN, CDR2 FVKESK. CDR3 residues: CASSLHTNPLYNEQFF. The CDR3 DNA reads TGTGCCAGCAGCCTGCACACTAACCCCCTCTACAATGAGCAGTTCTTC.

V and J are TRBV18 and TRBJ1-4; 7 bases fit TRBD1. The CDR3 spans 15 residues. The ends lost 3 bases at V and 3 bases at J; junction bases unmatched: 4. Germline CDR1 and CDR2: KGHSH and LQKENI. CDR3 in amino acids: CASSPPGTANEKLFF. CDR3 in DNA: TGTGCCAGCTCACCTCCCGGGACAGCTAATGAAAAACTGTTTTTT.

The CDR3 spells CASSLSAGAKNIQYF. CDR3 DNA: TGTGCCAGCAGCTTATCGGCAGGGGCCAAAAACATTCAGTACTTC. This chain uses TRBV7-9 with TRBJ2-4, with D perhaps TRBD1 (5 bases). Germline CDR1 SEHNR, CDR2 FQNEAQ (reference sequence). There are 15 residues in the CDR3. V was trimmed by 2 bases and J by 1 base, leaving 9 bases between them.

This clone has a single count. The identical CDR3 is also encoded by other nucleotide sequences in the sample. In nucleotides, the CDR3 is TGTGCCAGCAGTTTGACTAGCGGGGGATACAATGAGCAGTTCTTC. Translated: CASSLTSGGYNEQFF. This chain connects TRBV6-5 to TRBJ2-1; 12 bases are a match to TRBD2. CDR1 is MNHEY, CDR2 SVGAGI, per germline. The CDR3 consists of 15 residues. The V gene end was trimmed by 4 bases and the J gene end by 4 bases; junction bases not matched to a gene: 2.

The chain combines TRBV18 with TRBJ1-3; weak D call: TRBD1 (5 bases). This CDR3 is built from 17 residues. Germline V gene lookup returns CDR1 KGHSH and CDR2 LQKENI. V lost 4 bases and J 0 bases, leaving 16 bases between the germline ends. The CDR3 spells CASSQGAGLYSGNTIYF. CDR3 nucleotide sequence: TGTGCCAGCTCACAGGGAGCAGGGCTATACTCTGGAAACACCATATATTTT.

V gene TRBV5-1 combines with J gene TRBJ1-1, with unresolved D. This CDR3 has 14 amino acids. Germline V gene data show CDR1 as SGHRS and CDR2 as YFSETQ. V was pared by 0 bases and J by 7 bases, with 13 bases between. The CDR3 spells CASSLVPSLDEAFF. The CDR3 DNA sequence: TGCGCCAGCAGCTTGGTTCCATCACTAGATGAAGCTTTCTTT.

The rearrangement uses TRBV7-9 and TRBJ1-5; D possibly corresponds to TRBD1 (6 bases). The germline V and J ends were trimmed by 10 bases and 4 bases, with 11 bases remaining between them. The CDR3 loop spans 12 amino acids. Germline CDR1 and CDR2: SEHNR and FQNEAQ (reference sequence). The CDR3 reads CAIEGENQPQHF. CDR3 DNA: TGTGCCATCGAGGGGGAAAATCAGCCCCAGCATTTT.

The chain combines TRBV11-3 with TRBJ2-7, with D possibly being TRBD1 (5 bases). The V gene's germline CDR1 is SGHNT and CDR2 YENEEA. The CDR3 covers 13 residues. V gave up 4 bases and J gave up 5 bases, with 12 bases separating them. Written as DNA, the CDR3 is TGTGCCAGCAGCTCAACTGGGGCTAACGAGCAGTACTTC. Its protein product is CASSSTGANEQYF. The full variable domain, with the rest looked up from reference TRBV11-3 and TRBJ2-7, is EAGVVQSPRYKIIEKKQPVAFWCNPISGHNTLYWYLQNLGQGPELLIRYENEEAVDDSQLPKDRFSAERLKGVDSTLKIQPAELGDSAVYLCASSSTGANEQYFGPGTRLTVT.

This chain uses TRBV19 with TRBJ2-7; TRBD2 agrees at 7 bases. The length of the CDR3 is 12 residues. Germline CDR1 and CDR2: LNHDA and SQIVND (reference sequence). The V segment lost 5 bases and the J segment 4 bases; nucleotides outside the gene matches: 2. The chain's CDR3 is CASSPRGYEQYF. CDR3 nucleotide sequence: TGTGCCAGTAGTCCGCGGGGGTACGAGCAGTACTTC.

The chain has TRBV5-4 and TRBJ2-7, with TRBD2 identical over 7 bases. The J segment lost 7 bases and the V segment lost 9 bases, leaving 13 bases of the junction unmatched. Germline CDR1 SGHNT, CDR2 YYREEE (reference sequence). This CDR3 contains 13 residues. CDR3 loop: CAMEKAGRGEQYF. CDR3 coding DNA: TGTGCCATGGAAAAAGCGGGGAGAGGGGAGCAGTACTTC.

This chain joins TRBV7-8 and TRBJ1-4; D gene unclear. Trimming stripped 2 bases from V and 7 bases from J, with 11 bases between. The CDR3 totals 14 residues. Germline CDR1 and CDR2: SGHVS and FQNEAQ. The CDR3 coding sequence is TGTGCCAGCAGCTTACGGGAAGTTGGTGAAAAACTGTTTTTT. It translates to CASSLREVGEKLFF. The complete variable domain, with remaining parts taken from reference TRBV7-8 and TRBJ1-4, reads GAGVSQSPRYKVAKRGQDVALRCDPISGHVSLFWYQQALGQGPEFLTYFQNEAQLDKSGLPSDRFFAERPEGSVSTLKIQRTQQEDSAVYLCASSLREVGEKLFFGSGTQLSVL.

The chain uses TRBV18 and TRBJ2-7; tentatively, D is TRBD1 or TRBD2 (5 bases each). Germline V gene lookup returns CDR1 KGHSH and CDR2 LQKENI. With 5 bases removed from V and 3 bases from J, the gap between germline ends came to 14 bases. The CDR3 runs 14 residues. CDR3 sequence: CASSDRGYFYEQYF. In DNA, the CDR3 is TGTGCCAGCTCAGACCGGGGCTATTTCTACGAGCAGTACTTC.

V gene TRBV2 combines with J gene TRBJ2-1, with 8 positions matching TRBD2. The CDR3 loop spans 14 amino acids. Germline-derived CDR1 and CDR2 are SNHLY and FYNNEI. V was pared by 7 bases and J by 4 bases, with 6 bases of the junction left unmatched. Here the CDR3 DNA reads TGTGCCAGCATCACTAGCGGCACGTACAATGAGCAGTTCTTC. Protein sequence: CASITSGTYNEQFF.

This clone was recorded once. This rearrangement joins TRBV6-2 or TRBV6-3 to TRBJ2-7, with TRBD2 identical over 8 bases. Trimming at V came to 2 bases and at J to 2 bases, leaving 8 bases not matched to a gene. CDR3 length: 16 residues. CDR1 and CDR2 from the germline V gene are MNHEY and SVGEGT. CDR3 amino acids: CASSYNRGGPPYEQYF. The CDR3 DNA reads TGTGCCAGCAGTTACAATCGCGGGGGGCCCCCCTACGAGCAGTACTTC.

The genes are TRBV7-2 and TRBJ2-3, with 9 positions matching TRBD2. CDR3 length: 17 residues. CDR1 is SGHTA, CDR2 FQGNSA, per germline. With 3 bases clipped from V and 0 bases from J, the junction kept 7 bases outside the gene matches. CDR3 in amino acids: CASSFVSGGSSTDTQYF. As DNA, the CDR3 is TGTGCCAGCAGCTTCGTAAGCGGGGGGTCTAGCACAGATACGCAGTATTTT. The complete variable domain, with remaining parts taken from reference TRBV7-2 and TRBJ2-3, reads GAGVSQSPSNKVTEKGKDVELRCDPISGHTALYWYRQSLGQGLEFLIYFQGNSAPDKSGLPSDRFSAERTGGSVSTLTIQRTQQEDSAVYLCASSFVSGGSSTDTQYFGPGTRLTVL.

The rearrangement links TRBV24-1 to TRBJ1-4; D is perhaps TRBD1 (6 bases). V was pared by 4 bases and J by 3 bases, with 11 bases between. Germline CDR1 and CDR2: KGHDR and SFDVKD. The CDR3 sequence is 15 residues long. The CDR3 sequence: CATSEGGKANEKLFF. CDR3 bases: TGTGCCACCAGTGAAGGGGGGAAGGCTAATGAAAAACTGTTTTTT.

The chain combines TRBV12-3 or TRBV12-4 with TRBJ1-4, with no clear D. Trimming removed 7 bases at V and 0 bases at J, with 6 bases between. The CDR3 is made up of 13 amino acids. In DNA form, the CDR3 reads TGTGCCAGCACGGGAGCAACTAATGAAAAACTGTTTTTT. It translates to CASTGATNEKLFF.

This clone was detected ten times or more. The CDR3 region has the DNA TGTGCCAGCAGTTACATCGGGGAGCTGTTTTTT. This codes for CASSYIGELFF. The chain employs TRBV6-6 and TRBJ2-2; D remains unclear. Germline V CDR1 and CDR2: MNHNY, SVGAGI (reference sequence). V was pared by 2 bases and J by 7 bases, with 2 bases between. This CDR3 region has 11 residues.

The genes are TRBV2 and TRBJ1-4; the D is unclear. The V and J ends lost 7 bases and 6 bases respectively, with 9 bases between them. Germline V lookup: CDR1 SNHLY, CDR2 FYNNEI. The CDR3 has 12 residues. CDR3 residues: CASMVTDEKLFF. The CDR3 DNA sequence: TGTGCCAGCATGGTGACGGATGAAAAACTGTTTTTT.

The chain is built from TRBV9 and TRBJ1-3; possible D gene TRBD1, 6 bases. The CDR3 is made up of 16 amino acids. Germline CDR1 reads SGDLS; CDR2 reads YYNGEE. V lost 3 bases, J lost 0 bases, and 13 bases lay in between. The CDR3 protein is CASSGTGHPSGNTIYF. The CDR3 bases are TGTGCCAGCAGCGGGACGGGACACCCCTCTGGAAACACCATATATTTT.

The V and J genes are TRBV18 and TRBJ1-6; weak D call: TRBD1 (5 bases). The V end lost 3 bases, the J end lost 6 bases, and 9 bases lay between the germline ends. CDR1 and CDR2 from the germline V gene are KGHSH and LQKENI. This CDR3 has 14 residues. The CDR3 DNA is TGTGCCAGCTCACCTGACAGTGGTAATTCACCCCTCCACTTT. Residues: CASSPDSGNSPLHF.